This T cell receptor beta chain was sequenced for a study of cytomegalovirus exposure and HLA in healthy donors. Points on this clone: Its antigen remains unknown.

Study observations and caveats: Presence/absence analysis assumed near-uniform sequencing depth across donors. The Asian-associated ancestry cluster reportedly had fewer N-insertions than the approximately 630-donor mean in a later analysis. Cytomegalovirus association was listed for roughly 160 TCR beta chains.

The V and J ends lost 6 bases and 7 bases, in that order; junction bases with no gene match: 5. The CDR3 is 13 residues long. Germline CDR1 and CDR2: MNHEY and SVGAGI. Amplification used 60 Vbeta primers and 13 Jbeta primers. Libraries were prepared by immunoSEQ multiplex PCR; TCRdb keeps only in-frame clonotypes and omits some of them. Altogether approximately 79,000 clones are present, roughly 79% being singletons, with the ten largest covering 22%. What was sequenced was PBMCs. The gene calls are TRBV6-5 and TRBJ2-4, with 8 bases that match TRBD1. The receptor comes from a middle-aged woman in good health and CMV-seropositive. The CDR3 DNA follows: TGTGCCAGCAGCCGGACAGGGTACAACATTCAGTACTTC. Its translation is CASSRTGYNIQYF.